This passage covers 24 T cell receptor beta chains from one sample sequenced in a study of beta chain features in type 1 diabetes. Their recognized antigens are unknown. Study findings and constraints: There was a moderate but significant shortening of TCRB CDR3s in all four CD4+ subsets of Type 1 diabetes patients.

Expressed TCRB transcripts were sequenced, since all the RNA that had been isolated was reverse transcribed. Measured with immunoSEQ multiplex PCR; TCRdb has only the in-frame clones, and not every one. The sample carries 200,000 to 250,000 clones, approximately 15% recorded once. The specimen sequenced was naive CD4+ T cells from blood. These TCRs come from a man aged 25-40 years with type 1 diabetes.

This clone has only a few counts. The J gene is TRBJ2-3, the V gene TRBV5-1; 8 bases are shared with TRBD2. CDR3 size: 14 residues. J gave up 5 bases and V 4 bases, and 6 bases lay outside the gene matches. In germline, CDR1 is SGHRS, CDR2 YFSETQ. CDR3 coding DNA: TGCGCCAGCAGCACCGGGACTAGTGAAGATACGCAGTATTTT. This sequence encodes CASSTGTSEDTQYF.

The genes are TRBV7-9 and TRBJ2-1; weak D call: TRBD2 (5 bases). V lost 1 base to trimming and J lost 3 bases, with 10 bases between them. This CDR3 comprises 15 residues. Germline V gene data show CDR1 as SEHNR and CDR2 as FQNEAQ (reference sequence). The CDR3 reads CASSLELVLYNEQFF. In DNA form, the CDR3 reads TGTGCCAGCAGCTTAGAACTAGTGCTCTACAATGAGCAGTTCTTC.

This clone was seen a few times. CDR3 residues: CASSRTGAGNQETQYF. The CDR3 bases are TGTGCCAGCAGCCGTACAGGGGCAGGAAACCAAGAGACCCAGTACTTC. V is TRBV7-2 and J is TRBJ2-5, with 7 bases matching TRBD1. This CDR3 has 16 residues. CDR1 SGHTA and CDR2 FQGNSA come from the germline V gene. V dropped 5 bases and J dropped 0; count of bases not matched to a gene: 9.

The rearrangement uses TRBV5-8 and TRBJ1-5; TRBD1 is a possible D gene (5 bases). Trimming removed 4 bases from V and 0 bases from J, with 11 bases in between. CDR1 is SGHTS and CDR2 is YDEGEE in the germline V gene. CDR3 length: 15 residues. CDR3 DNA sequence: TGTGCCAGCAGCCGGGGACTTGTTAGCAATCAGCCCCAGCATTTT. Amino acid sequence: CASSRGLVSNQPQHF.

V usage is TRBV2 and J usage is TRBJ2-5; 7 bases align to TRBD2. CDR1 and CDR2 from the germline V gene are SNHLY and FYNNEI. Trimming removed 8 bases from V and 5 bases from J; junction bases left unmatched: 14. The CDR3 is made up of 15 amino acids. The CDR3 DNA sequence: TGTGCCAGCGCAGCCACTACTAGCGCCCGCGAGACCCAGTACTTC. The encoded protein is CASAATTSARETQYF. The whole variable domain, remainder taken from reference TRBV2 and TRBJ2-5, is EPEVTQTPSHQVTQMGQEVILRCVPISNHLYFYWYRQILGQKVEFLVSFYNNEISEKSEIFDDQFSVERPDGSNFTLKIRSTKLEDSAMYFCASAATTSARETQYFGPGTRLLVL.

The chain has TRBV27 and TRBJ2-7, with 10 bases fitting TRBD2. Germline CDR1 is MNHEY and CDR2 is SMNVEV (reference sequence). Losses at the gene ends were 3 bases for V and 2 bases for J; bases not matched to a gene: 4. There are 15 residues in the CDR3. CDR3 coding DNA: TGTGCCAGCAGTTTCTCCCTAGCGGGGGCCTACGAGCAGTACTTC. It codes for CASSFSLAGAYEQYF.

This chain connects TRBV2 to TRBJ2-7; D possibly corresponds to TRBD1 (6 bases). CDR1 and CDR2 (germline): SNHLY, FYNNEI. V lost 9 bases, J lost 5 bases, and 11 bases lay in between. The CDR3 contains 11 residues. The CDR3 DNA is TGTGCCAGTATACAGGGAAACGAGCAGTACTTC. It codes for CASIQGNEQYF.

V and J are TRBV2 and TRBJ1-6, with 7 positions matching TRBD1. The CDR3 spans 13 residues. The J segment lost 7 bases and the V segment lost 6 bases, leaving 3 bases of the junction unmatched. From germline, CDR1 is SNHLY and CDR2 FYNNEI. CDR3 sequence (DNA): TGTGCCAGCAGAGGACAGGAGAATTCACCCCTCCACTTT. Translating gives CASRGQENSPLHF.

The chain joins TRBV7-9 to TRBJ1-2; TRBD1 aligns across 8 bases. CDR3 length: 13 residues. CDR1 is SEHNR and CDR2 is FQNEAQ in the germline V gene (reference sequence). The V and J ends lost 5 bases and 8 bases, in that order; junction bases with no gene match: 7. CDR3 bases: TGTGCCAGCAGCCGTTCAGGGGGCGAGGGCTACACCTTC. This encodes CASSRSGGEGYTF.

The gene calls are TRBV30 and TRBJ2-5; D uncertain. V dropped 3 bases and J dropped 5 bases, with 13 bases sitting between them. Per the germline V gene, CDR1 is GTSNPN and CDR2 is SVGIG (reference sequence). CDR3 length: 13 amino acids. The CDR3 bases are TGTGCCTGGAGCAAGCATTCCTCGGAGACCCAGTACTTC. Protein product: CAWSKHSSETQYF.

This clone was seen a few times. This chain connects TRBV6-5 to TRBJ1-5; D ambiguous. Per the germline V gene, CDR1 is MNHEY and CDR2 is SVGAGI. Trimming stripped 5 bases from V and 5 bases from J, with 10 bases between. This CDR3 has 13 amino acids. The CDR3 protein is CASSTVRDQPQHF. CDR3 nucleotide sequence: TGTGCCAGCAGTACAGTGCGGGATCAGCCCCAGCATTTT.

J is TRBJ2-1 and V is TRBV6-4; D perhaps matches TRBD1 (6 bases). CDR1 and CDR2 from the germline V gene are MRHNA and SNTAGT. V lost 6 bases to trimming and J lost 7 bases, with 19 bases between them. The CDR3 consists of 15 residues. DNA for the CDR3: TGTGCCAGCAGCCAACAGGGAGATTTGTGGAATGAGCAGTTCTTC. Protein: CASSQQGDLWNEQFF.

This clone was counted only a few times. The rearrangement links TRBV7-6 to TRBJ2-5; D gene uncertain. V dropped 0 bases and J dropped 0 bases, with 5 bases sitting between them. The CDR3 sequence is 14 residues long. CDR1 SGHVS and CDR2 FNYEAQ come from the germline V gene. For the CDR3, the DNA is TGTGCCAGCAGCTTAGCATACAACCAAGAGACCCAGTACTTC. This translates into CASSLAYNQETQYF.

This chain connects TRBV5-1 to TRBJ1-6, with 7 bases fitting TRBD1. This CDR3 has 14 amino acids. The germline gives CDR1 SGHRS, CDR2 YFSETQ. With 4 bases clipped from V and 10 bases from J, the junction kept 8 bases outside the gene matches. CDR3 sequence (DNA): TGCGCCAGCAGCCCAGACAGGGAAAGGTCACCCCTCCACTTT. Amino acids: CASSPDRERSPLHF.

In its sample, this clone was seen a few times. This chain connects TRBV29-1 to TRBJ1-5; D may be TRBD1 (6 bases). CDR3 length: 13 residues. Germline CDR1 reads SQVTM; CDR2 reads ANQGSEA. The V end lost 5 bases, the J end lost 5 bases, and 13 bases lay between the germline ends. CDR3 sequence: CSVRSGADQPQHF. The CDR3 DNA reads as TGCAGCGTTAGATCAGGGGCGGATCAGCCCCAGCATTTT.

This chain connects TRBV15 to TRBJ1-6; the match to TRBD1 covers 8 bases. V was pared by 0 bases and J by 10 bases, with 8 bases of the junction left unmatched. CDR1 is LNHNV and CDR2 is YYDKDF in the germline V gene (reference sequence). This CDR3 spans 16 amino acids. Here the CDR3 DNA reads TGTGCCACCAGCAGAGATGGCGGACAGGGTTGGTCACCCCTCCACTTT. Translated: CATSRDGGQGWSPLHF.

The rearrangement uses TRBV7-8 and TRBJ2-5; weak D call: TRBD1 (7 bases). V lost 5 bases to trimming and J lost 4 bases, with 14 bases between them. CDR1 and CDR2 from the germline V gene are SGHVS and FQNEAQ. CDR3 length: 14 amino acids. CDR3: CASSPQGGGETQYF. CDR3 coding DNA: TGTGCCAGCAGCCCCCAGGGGGGAGGAGAGACCCAGTACTTC.

This clone was seen a handful of times. This chain connects TRBV7-8 to TRBJ2-5; 9 nucleotides match TRBD2. CDR1 and CDR2 from the germline V gene are SGHVS and FQNEAQ. Trimming cost V 5 bases and J 3 bases; bases outside gene matches: 4. The CDR3 has 14 amino acids. The CDR3 sequence: CASSPRLAEETQYF. In DNA, the CDR3 is TGTGCCAGCAGCCCGCGACTAGCGGAAGAGACCCAGTACTTC.

The chain links TRBV21-1 to TRBJ2-7; the table calls TRBD1, which could not be checked here. TRBV21-1 is a pseudogene segment. The CDR3 sequence is 17 residues long. The CDR3 region has the DNA TGTGCCAGCAGCAAAGATTGGCTGGTGGTCAGGGACTACGAGCAGTACTTC. It yields the protein CASSKDWLVVRDYEQYF.

With regard to this clone: At the DNA level, this CDR3 is encoded by other sequences in the same sample as well. This rearrangement joins TRBV5-1 to TRBJ1-2, with 7 bases that match TRBD1. The CDR3 runs 14 residues. V lost 0 bases and J lost 4; bases outside the gene matches: 3. The germline V gene has CDR1 SGHRS and CDR2 YFSETQ. CDR3 coding DNA: TGCGCCAGCAGCTTGGGGACAGGCGGCTATGGCTACACCTTC. It is translated as CASSLGTGGYGYTF.

The chain joins TRBV7-9 to TRBJ2-5, with 7 bases aligning to TRBD2. Unmatched junction bases numbered 7, after V lost 4 bases and J lost 2 bases. The germline V gene encodes CDR1 SEHNR and CDR2 FQNEAQ (reference sequence). The CDR3 has 15 residues. The DNA of the CDR3 is TGTGCCAGCAGCTCGGTAGCGGGTACTCAAGAGACCCAGTACTTC. Translated: CASSSVAGTQETQYF.

This clone was detected a few times. V usage is TRBV14 and J usage is TRBJ2-7, with D perhaps matching TRBD2 (6 bases). V gave up 1 base and J gave up 4 bases, with 8 bases separating them. Germline CDR1 is SGHDN and CDR2 is FVKESK. This CDR3 contains 13 residues. Here the CDR3 DNA reads TGTGCCAGCAGCCAAGTACGGGAGTACGAGCAGTACTTC. Protein: CASSQVREYEQYF.

The rearrangement joins TRBV5-6 to TRBJ2-1, with TRBD1 matching 7 bases. Per germline, CDR1 SGHDT and CDR2 YYEEEE. The CDR3 totals 17 residues. The junction had 10 bases not matched to a gene; V was cut back by 0 bases and J by 4 bases. CDR3 DNA sequence: TGTGCCAGCAGCTTGGGGCCCGGGACAGTTAATTACAATGAGCAGTTCTTC. Translating it yields CASSLGPGTVNYNEQFF.

This clone came up a few times. The chain carries TRBV19 and TRBJ1-1; maybe TRBD1 (6 bases). This CDR3 region has 14 residues. Trimming removed 4 bases at V and 0 bases at J, with 9 bases between. Germline V gene data show CDR1 as LNHDA and CDR2 as SQIVND (reference sequence). CDR3 sequence (DNA): TGTGCCAGTAGTAGACAGGTAATGAACACTGAAGCTTTCTTT. Amino acid sequence: CASSRQVMNTEAFF.